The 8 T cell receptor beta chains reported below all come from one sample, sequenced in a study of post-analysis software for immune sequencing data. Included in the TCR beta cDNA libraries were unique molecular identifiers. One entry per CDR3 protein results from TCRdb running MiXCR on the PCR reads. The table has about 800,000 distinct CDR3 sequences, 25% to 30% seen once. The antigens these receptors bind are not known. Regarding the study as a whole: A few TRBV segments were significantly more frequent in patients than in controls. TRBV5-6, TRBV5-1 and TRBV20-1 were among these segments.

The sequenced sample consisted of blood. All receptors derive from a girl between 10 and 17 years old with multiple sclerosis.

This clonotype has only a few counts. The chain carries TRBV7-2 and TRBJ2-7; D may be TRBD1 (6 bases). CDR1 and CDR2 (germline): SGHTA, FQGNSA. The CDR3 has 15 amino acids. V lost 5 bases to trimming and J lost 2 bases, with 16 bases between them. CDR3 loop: CASSQRGIGPYEQYF. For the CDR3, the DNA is TGTGCCAGCAGCCAGAGGGGGATCGGTCCCTACGAGCAGTACTTC. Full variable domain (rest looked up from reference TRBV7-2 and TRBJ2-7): GAGVSQSPSNKVTEKGKDVELRCDPISGHTALYWYRQSLGQGLEFLIYFQGNSAPDKSGLPSDRFSAERTGGSVSTLTIQRTQQEDSAVYLCASSQRGIGPYEQYFGPGTRLTVT.

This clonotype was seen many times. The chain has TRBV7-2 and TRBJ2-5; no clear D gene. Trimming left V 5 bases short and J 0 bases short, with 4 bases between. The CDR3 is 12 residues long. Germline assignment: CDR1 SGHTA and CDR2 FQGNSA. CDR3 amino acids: CASSTYQETQYF. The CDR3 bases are TGTGCCAGCAGCACCTACCAAGAGACCCAGTACTTC.

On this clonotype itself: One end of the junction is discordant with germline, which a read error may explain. The CDR3 loop reads CASSYIQPTGASVRTF. The CDR3 coding sequence is TGTGCCAGCAGTTATATCCAACCAACTGGGGCCAGCGTCCGGACTTTC. The rearrangement joins TRBV6-6 to TRBJ2-6, with D perhaps matching TRBD1 (5 bases). The germline CDR1 and CDR2 sequences are MNHNY and SVGAGI (reference sequence). The CDR3 has 16 residues.

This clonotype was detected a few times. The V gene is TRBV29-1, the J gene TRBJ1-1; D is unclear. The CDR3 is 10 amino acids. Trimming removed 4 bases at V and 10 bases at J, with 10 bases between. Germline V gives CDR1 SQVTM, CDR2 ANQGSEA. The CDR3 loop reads CSVAAPRAFF. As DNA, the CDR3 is TGCAGCGTTGCAGCCCCGAGAGCTTTCTTT.

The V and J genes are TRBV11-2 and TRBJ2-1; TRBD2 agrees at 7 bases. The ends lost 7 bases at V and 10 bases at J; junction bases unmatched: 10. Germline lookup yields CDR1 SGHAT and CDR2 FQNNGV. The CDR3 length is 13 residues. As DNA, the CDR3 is TGTGCCAGCACCCTGGGGGGGTTTCGGGAGCAGTTCTTC. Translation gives CASTLGGFREQFF.

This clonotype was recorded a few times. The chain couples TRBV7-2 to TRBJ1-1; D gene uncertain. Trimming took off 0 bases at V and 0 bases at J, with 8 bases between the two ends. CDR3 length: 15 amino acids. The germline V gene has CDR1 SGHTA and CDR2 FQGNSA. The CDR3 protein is CASSLAGSMNTEAFF. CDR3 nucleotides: TGTGCCAGCAGCTTAGCTGGCAGTATGAACACTGAAGCTTTCTTT.

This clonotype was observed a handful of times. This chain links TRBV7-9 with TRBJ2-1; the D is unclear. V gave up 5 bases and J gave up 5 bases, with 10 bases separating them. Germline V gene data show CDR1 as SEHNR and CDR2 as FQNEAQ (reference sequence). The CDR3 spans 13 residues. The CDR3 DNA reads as TGTGCCAGCAGCGTGGCCGGCAACAATGAGCAGTTCTTC. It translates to CASSVAGNNEQFF.

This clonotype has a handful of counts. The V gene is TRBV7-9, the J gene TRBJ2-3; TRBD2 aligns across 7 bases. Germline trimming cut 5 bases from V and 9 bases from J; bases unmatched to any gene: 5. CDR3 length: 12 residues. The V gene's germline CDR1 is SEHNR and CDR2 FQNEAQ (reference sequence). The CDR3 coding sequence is TGTGCCAGCAGCCGAACTAGCGACACGCAGTATTTT. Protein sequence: CASSRTSDTQYF.